The 30 T cell receptor beta chains presented below share a single source sample, sequenced in a study of CD8 T cells in ankylosing spondylitis (dated by TCRdb to between 2016 and 2019). The method was 5' RACE. Reads for this sample came from an Illumina HiSeq 2500. TCRdb passed the public sequencing reads through fastp at Q25 and MiXCR, retaining productive beta sequences. A single entry per CDR3 protein holds the most common genes and DNA from its merged rows. For this sample there are about 360,000 distinct CDR3 sequences; approximately 15% appear just once. Less than 1.1% of the sample rests with the top ten. The specimen sequenced was blood, either unsorted or a sorted T cell fraction (not recorded which). The receptors were sampled from a male donor with ankylosing spondylitis or in good health (not recorded which).

This clonotype has a handful of counts. J is TRBJ2-7 and V is TRBV4-1; 9 bases are shared with TRBD2. This CDR3 region has 13 residues. V dropped 4 bases and J dropped 10; count of bases not matched to a gene: 8. Germline V gene lookup returns CDR1 MGHRA and CDR2 YSYEKL. The CDR3 nucleotides read TGCGCCAGCAGCCCCCTAGCGGGACTCGGTCAGTACTTC. Translated, it gives CASSPLAGLGQYF.

V is TRBV27 and J is TRBJ2-2, with D perhaps assigned TRBD1 or TRBD2 (5 bases each). CDR3 length: 14 amino acids. Germline V gene sequence: CDR1 MNHEY, CDR2 SMNVEV (reference sequence). V was trimmed by 3 bases and J by 13 bases, leaving 18 bases between them. The CDR3 is CASSFLRDQPGLFF. The DNA for the CDR3 is TGTGCCAGCAGTTTCCTCAGGGACCAGCCTGGGCTGTTTTTT.

As to this clonotype: A much larger clone sits a single nucleotide away, making a read error possible. The chain combines TRBV7-2 with TRBJ2-3; 9 nucleotides agree with TRBD2. J was trimmed by 4 bases and V by 0 bases; bases with no gene match: 2. The CDR3 totals 15 residues. The germline CDR1 and CDR2 sequences are SGHTA and FQGNSA. The CDR3, as DNA: TGTGCCAGCAGCTTAGCTAGCGGGGGCGCAGATACGCAGTATTTT. Translation: CASSLASGGADTQYF. Together with reference TRBV7-2 and TRBJ2-3, the CDR3 gives the full variable domain: GAGVSQSPSNKVTEKGKDVELRCDPISGHTALYWYRQSLGQGLEFLIYFQGNSAPDKSGLPSDRFSAERTGGSVSTLTIQRTQQEDSAVYLCASSLASGGADTQYFGPGTRLTVL.

This clonotype turned up a few times. CDR3 sequence (DNA): TGTGCCAGCAACTCCCCGGGGCAAGAGACCCAGTACTTC. Protein: CASNSPGQETQYF. The V call is TRBV6-6, the J call TRBJ2-5; D perhaps matches TRBD2 (5 bases). V gave up 7 bases and J gave up 2 bases, with 11 bases separating them. This CDR3 region has 13 residues. Germline V gene lookup returns CDR1 MNHNY and CDR2 SVGAGI (reference sequence).

A few counts support this clonotype. The J gene is TRBJ1-3, the V gene TRBV5-5; unclear D gene. CDR1 is SGHKS, CDR2 YYEKEE, per germline (reference sequence). V gave up 4 bases and J gave up 0 bases, with 11 bases separating them. The CDR3 covers 15 residues. CDR3 region: CASSLELNSGNTIYF. In DNA, the CDR3 is TGTGCCAGCAGCCTCGAACTAAACTCTGGAAACACCATATATTTT.

The sample holds many counts of this clonotype. This rearrangement joins TRBV29-1 to TRBJ2-7, with D maybe TRBD1 (6 bases). Germline V CDR1 and CDR2: SQVTM, ANQGSEA. V lost 4 bases and J lost 4, with 11 bases in between. The CDR3 extends over 12 amino acids. The CDR3 DNA is TGCAGCGTTGGTACAGGGACATACGAGCAGTACTTC. Translated, it gives CSVGTGTYEQYF.

This clonotype was seen only a few times. The CDR3 here is CASSQSRTEAFF. CDR3 DNA: TGTGCCAGCAGCCAATCCCGCACTGAAGCTTTCTTT. The chain combines TRBV7-2 with TRBJ1-1, with D unresolved. V dropped 5 bases and J dropped 4 bases, with 8 bases sitting between them. Germline V gene sequence: CDR1 SGHTA, CDR2 FQGNSA. The CDR3 is 12 residues long.

This clonotype has just a few counts. V is TRBV20-1 and J is TRBJ1-2; 9 positions match TRBD1. V trimming: 5 bases; J trimming: 1 base; junction bases outside the gene matches: 8. Germline V gene sequence: CDR1 DFQATT, CDR2 SNEGSKA (reference sequence). The CDR3 sequence is 15 residues long. CDR3 residues: CSAPLTGGVNYGYTF. CDR3 coding DNA: TGCAGTGCTCCCTTGACAGGGGGGGTTAACTATGGCTACACCTTC.

The chain couples TRBV9 to TRBJ2-1, with a weak D call TRBD1 (6 bases). Germline values: CDR1 SGDLS, CDR2 YYNGEE. Trimming left V 4 bases short and J 3 bases short, with 14 bases between. The CDR3 runs to 15 residues. The CDR3 is CASSPRTVGYNEQFF. CDR3 DNA: TGTGCCAGCAGCCCACGGACAGTCGGCTACAATGAGCAGTTCTTC.

The chain employs TRBV20-1 and TRBJ1-2; 7 bases are shared with TRBD1. The trim removed 3 bases at V and 3 bases at J, leaving 4 bases unmatched. Germline-derived CDR1 and CDR2 are DFQATT and SNEGSKA (reference sequence). The CDR3 consists of 13 residues. Written as DNA, the CDR3 is TGCAGTGCTAGTACCGGGACAGACTATGGCTACACCTTC. This codes for CSASTGTDYGYTF.

The gene calls are TRBV18 and TRBJ2-2; D is possibly TRBD1 (6 bases). The CDR3 loop spans 16 amino acids. V lost 2 bases and J 6 bases, leaving 16 bases between the germline ends. CDR1 is KGHSH, CDR2 LQKENI, per germline. The CDR3 DNA follows: TGTGCCAGCTCACCATCGTTCACAGGGTTAGCCGGGGAGCTGTTTTTT. Translating gives CASSPSFTGLAGELFF.

The gene calls are TRBV29-1 and TRBJ2-3; a possible D gene is TRBD2 (6 bases). Deletions cut 8 bases from V and 7 bases from J, with 13 bases between. The CDR3 covers 11 residues. The germline CDR1 and CDR2 sequences are SQVTM and ANQGSEA. CDR3 coding DNA: TGCAGCTCCACGGCGGGGTATACGCAGTATTTT. Amino acid sequence: CSSTAGYTQYF.

The sample holds a few counts of this clonotype. The J gene is TRBJ2-2, the V gene TRBV4-2; TRBD2 matches 9 bases. The J segment lost 3 bases and the V segment lost 5 bases, leaving 13 bases of the junction unmatched. The CDR3 consists of 18 residues. Germline V gives CDR1 LGHNA, CDR2 YNFKEQ. The CDR3 DNA sequence: TGTGCCAGCAGCACCCAGGGGGTAGCGGGAGTGTACACCGGGGAGCTGTTTTTT. Protein sequence: CASSTQGVAGVYTGELFF.

The chain carries TRBV20-1 and TRBJ2-5; 12 bases are a match to TRBD2. The ends lost 5 bases at V and 4 bases at J; junction bases unmatched: 5. Germline assignment: CDR1 DFQATT and CDR2 SNEGSKA (reference sequence). The CDR3 is 14 residues long. CDR3 amino acids: CSAASGRVRETQYF. The CDR3 nucleotides are TGCAGTGCTGCTAGCGGGAGGGTCAGAGAGACCCAGTACTTC.

There are a few counts of this clonotype. The V and J genes are TRBV3-1 and TRBJ2-3; 7 bases agree with TRBD2. CDR3 length equals 14 residues. Per germline, CDR1 LGHDT and CDR2 YNNKEL (reference sequence). The V segment lost 3 bases and the J segment 6 bases; nucleotides outside the gene matches: 6. CDR3 DNA sequence: TGTGCCAGCAGCCATTCGGGAGCGGGGGATACGCAGTATTTT. Protein product: CASSHSGAGDTQYF.

V is TRBV12-3 or TRBV12-4 and J is TRBJ1-6; the match to TRBD1 covers 11 bases. The CDR3 runs 16 residues. After removal of 5 bases from V and 7 bases from J, the junction contained 7 bases not matched to a gene. The CDR3 loop is CASSPADRGQNSPLHF. The CDR3, as DNA: TGTGCCAGCAGTCCGGCGGACAGGGGGCAGAATTCACCCCTCCACTTT.

This clonotype was counted a few times. This chain links TRBV5-1 with TRBJ2-1; D gene unclear. Deletions cut 1 base from V and 1 base from J, with 15 bases between. The CDR3 is 17 amino acids. Germline assignment: CDR1 SGHRS and CDR2 YFSETQ. CDR3 in DNA: TGCGCCAGCAGCTTGATGAGGTCCTCTACGTCCTACAATGAGCAGTTCTTC. Amino acid sequence: CASSLMRSSTSYNEQFF.

In this sample, this clonotype turned up a few times. The rearrangement uses TRBV7-8 and TRBJ2-3, with 13 positions matching TRBD2. The CDR3 contains 16 residues. Trimming took 5 bases from V and 8 from J; bases not matched to a gene: 10. Germline V CDR1 and CDR2: SGHVS, FQNEAQ. The CDR3 loop is CASSPRTSGSIVTQYF. The CDR3 bases are TGTGCCAGCAGCCCCCGGACTAGCGGGAGTATAGTTACGCAGTATTTT.

The chain carries TRBV5-6 and TRBJ2-7; the match to TRBD1 covers 7 bases. The junction had 3 bases not matched to a gene; V was cut back by 0 bases and J by 0 bases. Germline V gives CDR1 SGHDT, CDR2 YYEEEE. The CDR3 has 15 amino acids. The CDR3 DNA is TGTGCCAGCAGCTTGGCCCCAGGGGGCTCCTACGAGCAGTACTTC. The encoded protein is CASSLAPGGSYEQYF.

V and J are TRBV5-6 and TRBJ2-7; possibly TRBD2 for D (5 bases). Trimming stripped 4 bases from V and 3 bases from J, with 17 bases between. Germline CDR1 is SGHDT and CDR2 is YYEEEE. The CDR3 spans 15 residues. The CDR3 region has the DNA TGTGCCAGCAGCCCGAGACTACAGCCCTACTACGAGCAGTACTTC. Translation gives CASSPRLQPYYEQYF.

This clonotype has ten or more counts. The V and J genes are TRBV9 and TRBJ2-3; TRBD2 aligns across 7 bases. CDR3 length equals 14 residues. CDR1 is SGDLS, CDR2 YYNGEE, per germline. V shed 0 bases, J shed 3 bases, and the junction held 1 base outside the gene matches. This CDR3 is CASSVGGRTDTQYF. For the CDR3, the DNA is TGTGCCAGCAGCGTAGGCGGGAGAACAGATACGCAGTATTTT.

The CDR3 coding sequence is TGTGCCATCAGTCAGCGGGGGGTCACCGGGGAGCTGTTTTTT. Translated: CAISQRGVTGELFF. The chain couples TRBV10-3 to TRBJ2-2, with TRBD2 matching over 9 bases. Germline CDR1 reads ENHRY; CDR2 reads SYGVKD. The CDR3 is 14 amino acids. J gave up 4 bases and V 5 bases, and 2 bases lay outside the gene matches.

This chain connects TRBV5-1 to TRBJ1-1; D gene ambiguous. This CDR3 is 14 amino acids long. Germline values: CDR1 SGHRS, CDR2 YFSETQ. Trimming removed 4 bases from V and 5 bases from J, with 15 bases in between. CDR3 nucleotide sequence: TGCGCCAGCAGCGTGACTGATAGAAGGACTGAAGCTTTCTTT. This codes for CASSVTDRRTEAFF.

This clonotype has only a few counts. The chain links TRBV7-2 to TRBJ1-2; D is perhaps TRBD1 (6 bases). V lost 1 base and J 4 bases, leaving 16 bases between the germline ends. The CDR3 totals 16 residues. Germline CDR1 reads SGHTA; CDR2 reads FQGNSA. CDR3 bases: TGTGCCAGCAGCTTAGGGGGGCTCGGACAGCTCTATGGCTACACCTTC. It is translated as CASSLGGLGQLYGYTF.

The sample holds a few counts of this clonotype. The chain has TRBV5-1 and TRBJ2-3, with 7 nucleotides matching TRBD1. CDR3 length: 15 residues. The germline CDR1 and CDR2 sequences are SGHRS and YFSETQ. With 4 bases clipped from V and 2 bases from J, the junction kept 7 bases outside the gene matches. The CDR3 DNA reads TGCGCCAGCAGCCTGTGGACAGGACCCACAGATACGCAGTATTTT. Protein product: CASSLWTGPTDTQYF.

This clonotype was counted between two and nine times. The CDR3 spells CASSLIGEQQYF. In DNA, the CDR3 is TGTGCCAGCAGTTTAATAGGAGAACAGCAGTACTTC. The J gene is TRBJ2-7, the V gene TRBV12-3 or TRBV12-4, with no clear D. The CDR3 is 12 amino acids. Trimming took 2 bases from V and 8 from J, leaving 10 bases between them.

The chain uses TRBV5-1 and TRBJ1-1, with D hard to call. V gave up 2 bases and J gave up 0 bases, with 8 bases separating them. The length of the CDR3 is 14 residues. Germline V gives CDR1 SGHRS, CDR2 YFSETQ. CDR3 in amino acids: CASSLYSLNTEAFF. The CDR3 nucleotides read TGCGCCAGCAGCTTATACAGCCTGAACACTGAAGCTTTCTTT.

This clonotype was detected a few times. The chain employs TRBV5-1 and TRBJ2-1; 8 nucleotides align to TRBD2. This CDR3 is built from 14 residues. Per the germline V gene, CDR1 is SGHRS and CDR2 is YFSETQ. V lost 2 bases, J lost 8 bases, and 6 bases stayed unmatched. As DNA, the CDR3 is TGCGCCAGCAGCTTCCCGGGGGGGCTCGATGAGCAGTTCTTC. Encoded protein: CASSFPGGLDEQFF. Full variable domain (missing parts from reference TRBV5-1 and TRBJ2-1): KAGVTQTPRYLIKTRGQQVTLSCSPISGHRSVSWYQQTPGQGLQFLFEYFSETQRNKGNFPGRFSGRQFSNSRSEMNVSTLELGDSALYLCASSFPGGLDEQFFGPGTRLTVL.

V usage is TRBV7-6 and J usage is TRBJ1-3, with 11 bases fitting TRBD1. CDR3 size: 16 residues. Germline V gene lookup returns CDR1 SGHVS and CDR2 FNYEAQ. The V gene end was trimmed by 5 bases and the J gene end by 2 bases; junction bases not matched to a gene: 5. The DNA of the CDR3 is TGTGCCAGCAGCCACCGGGACAGGGGGGCTGGAAACACCATATATTTT. Translation gives CASSHRDRGAGNTIYF. Drawing the rest from reference TRBV7-6 and TRBJ1-3, the complete variable domain is GAGVSQSPRYKVTKRGQDVALRCDPISGHVSLYWYRQALGQGPEFLTYFNYEAQQDKSGLPNDRFSAERPEGSISTLTIQRTEQRDSAMYRCASSHRDRGAGNTIYFGEGSWLTVV.

DNA for the CDR3: TGTGCCAGCTCACCCACGGCTAACAATGAGCAGTTCTTC. Its protein is CASSPTANNEQFF. The J gene is TRBJ2-1, the V gene TRBV18; D is unresolved. The CDR3 totals 13 residues. Looked up from germline, CDR1 is KGHSH and CDR2 is LQKENI. The V end lost 3 bases, the J end lost 5 bases, and 8 bases lay between the germline ends.